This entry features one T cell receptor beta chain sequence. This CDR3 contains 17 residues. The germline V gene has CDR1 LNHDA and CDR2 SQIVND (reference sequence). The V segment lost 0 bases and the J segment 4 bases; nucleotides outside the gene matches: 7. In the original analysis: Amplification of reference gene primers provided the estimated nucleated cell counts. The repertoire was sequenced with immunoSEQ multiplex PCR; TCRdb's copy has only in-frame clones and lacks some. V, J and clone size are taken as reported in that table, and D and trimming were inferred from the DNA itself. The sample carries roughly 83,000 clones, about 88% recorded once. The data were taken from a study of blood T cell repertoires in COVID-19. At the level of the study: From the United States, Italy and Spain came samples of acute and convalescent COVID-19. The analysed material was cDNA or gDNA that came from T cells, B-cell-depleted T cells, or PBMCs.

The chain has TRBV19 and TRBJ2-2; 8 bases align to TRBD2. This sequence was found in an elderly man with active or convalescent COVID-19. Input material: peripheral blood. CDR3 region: CASSIDRGGIATGELFF. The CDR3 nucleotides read TGTGCCAGTAGTATAGATCGGGGGGGGATTGCCACCGGGGAGCTGTTTTTT.